The rows below give T cell receptor beta chains drawn from one sample of a study of T-cell reconstitution after alpha-beta-depleted transplantation in children. TCRdb passed the PCR reads through MiXCR, listing each CDR3 protein once. Here the sample spans about 600,000 distinct CDR3 sequences, under 12% being singletons. The source was PBMCs from the stem cell graft donor, collected from the stem cell graft. The receptors originated from a human donor who donated a stem cell graft to a child with acute myeloid leukemia. CDR3s include the opening cysteine and the closing phenylalanine or tryptophan. Each record gives: V gene, J gene, clone size, D gene, CDR3 DNA, CDR3 protein. A D gene is named only where the DNA matches it firmly. Clone size is shown for a subset of rows, as once, few, many or a class of expanded clone.

>TRBV7-2|TRBJ1-1|few|TRBD1
TGTGCCAGCAGCTTCGTCCAGGGGGGGGGAGACACTGAAGCTTTCTTT
CASSFVQGGGDTEAFF
>TRBV18|TRBJ1-1|many|TRBD1
TGTGCCAGCTCATCCCTGGACAGGGGAAGTAACACTGAAGCTTTCTTT
CASSSLDRGSNTEAFF
>TRBV7-9|TRBJ2-1|few|TRBD2
TGTGCCAGCAGCTGGGGAGGACTAGCGGGACGCTACAATGAGCAGTTCTTC
CASSWGGLAGRYNEQFF
>TRBV6-1|TRBJ2-3|.|.
TGTGCCAGCAGGGGGCAGGGGAACACAGATACGCAGTATTTT
CASRGQGNTDTQYF
>TRBV18|TRBJ2-3|.|.
TGTGCCAGCTCACCGTTCGAAACTAGCACAGATACGCAGTATTTT
CASSPFETSTDTQYF
>TRBV30|TRBJ2-5|.|.
TGTGCCTGGAGTGAGTTGAAAGAGACCCAGTACTTC
CAWSELKETQYF
>TRBV5-1|TRBJ2-1|many|TRBD1
TGCGCCAGCAGCTTGGTGCAGGGGGCTCACAATGAGCAGTTCTTC
CASSLVQGAHNEQFF
>TRBV12-3/TRBV12-4|TRBJ2-1|.|.
TGTGCCAGCAGTTTACCGTCCGCGGGGCCTTTGGCCTACAATGAGCAGTTCTTC
CASSLPSAGPLAYNEQFF
>TRBV6-1|TRBJ2-1|.|TRBD2
TGTGCCAGCAGTGTAGCCGGGACTAGCGGGTATGAGCAGTTCTTC
CASSVAGTSGYEQFF
>TRBV20-1|TRBJ2-6|few|.
TGCAGTGCTAGGGGGGTTCGGTCTGGGGCCAACGTCCTGACTTTC
CSARGVRSGANVLTF
>TRBV5-1|TRBJ2-7|.|.
TGCGCCAGCAGCTTGGCGGGGGCTAGCCACGAGCAGTACTTC
CASSLAGASHEQYF
>TRBV29-1|TRBJ1-2|.|TRBD1
TGCAGCGCCCTGACAGGGGGACCGGGCTACACCTTC
CSALTGGPGYTF
>TRBV4-3|TRBJ2-1|many|.
TGCGCCAGCAGCTCCGACAGGATCTCCCACAATGAGCAGTTCTTC
CASSSDRISHNEQFF
>TRBV14|TRBJ1-4|few|.
TGTGCCAGCAGCCAGGGTCCAGGCCTCGGTGAAAAACTGTTTTTT
CASSQGPGLGEKLFF
>TRBV20-1|TRBJ1-5|many|TRBD1
TGCAGTGCTCGGACAGGGAATCAGCCCCAGCATTTT
CSARTGNQPQHF
>TRBV18|TRBJ2-5|.|.
TGTGCCAGCTCCACCCGAACAGACCAAGAGACCCAGTACTTC
CASSTRTDQETQYF
>TRBV7-2|TRBJ1-4|.|.
TGTGCCAGCAGCTTAGGAATGACTAATGAAAAACTGTTTTTT
CASSLGMTNEKLFF
>TRBV5-1|TRBJ2-3|few|TRBD1
TGCGCCAGCAGCTCCGGGACAGGGGCAGATACGCAGTATTTT
CASSSGTGADTQYF
>TRBV20-1|TRBJ2-4|.|.
TGCAGTGCTGTCTCTTCCCGTCGGGGGGCATACATTCAGTACTTC
CSAVSSRRGAYIQYF
>TRBV7-3|TRBJ2-1|many|.
TGTGCCAGCAGCTTAACGAGCTACAATGAGCAGTTCTTC
CASSLTSYNEQFF
>TRBV7-9|TRBJ1-5|few|TRBD1
TGTGCCAGCAGCTTAGCGGGACAGGGTGGGGACAATCAGCCCCAGCATTTT
CASSLAGQGGDNQPQHF
>TRBV29-1|TRBJ1-1|.|.
TGCAGCGCCTTGAGCGGGGTAAACGGACCCTGGAACACTGAAGCTTTCTTT
CSALSGVNGPWNTEAFF
>TRBV2|TRBJ1-2|.|.
TGTGCCAGCAGTGATACCGAATGGTCGAATGGCTACACCTTC
CASSDTEWSNGYTF
>TRBV15|TRBJ1-1|many|.
TGTGCCACCAGCAGAGATCTGACTGCTAGTGAAGCTTTCTTT
CATSRDLTASEAFF
>TRBV12-3/TRBV12-4|TRBJ2-6|.|.
TGTGCCAGCAAAATCTCTGGGGCCAACGTCCTGACTTTC
CASKISGANVLTF
>TRBV20-1|TRBJ2-1|.|TRBD2
TGCAGTGCGAGACCCGGGACTAGCGGTCCCAGTGAGCAGTTCTTC
CSARPGTSGPSEQFF
>TRBV11-2|TRBJ2-1|.|.
TGTGCCAGCAGCTTATTCGGGAGCGTCATCAATGAGCAGTTCTTC
CASSLFGSVINEQFF
>TRBV20-1|TRBJ1-4|many|.
TGCAGTGCCAGGGGCGGGGGCCAGGAAAAACTGTTTTTT
CSARGGGQEKLFF
>TRBV14|TRBJ2-1|many|.
TGTGCCAGCAGGGGCTCCGGACACAATGAGCAGTTCTTC
CASRGSGHNEQFF
>TRBV12-3/TRBV12-4|TRBJ2-1|.|TRBD2
TGTGCCAGCAGCCTAGCGGGAGAGCGCGTCGAGCAGTTCTTC
CASSLAGERVEQFF
>TRBV25-1|TRBJ2-7|few|.
TGTGCCAGCAGTGTCCCCGGGACCAACTACTACGAGCAGTACTTC
CASSVPGTNYYEQYF
>TRBV19|TRBJ1-5|few|.
TGTGCCAGTAGTATAAGCCAGTATAGCAATCAGCCCCAGCATTTT
CASSISQYSNQPQHF
>TRBV20-1|TRBJ2-4|many|.
TGCAGTGCTGTAAACTTGTCCCGGGGAAACATTCAGTACTTC
CSAVNLSRGNIQYF
>TRBV3-1|TRBJ1-6|many|.
TGTGCCAGCAGCCAAGTAATCCAGGGGAATTCACCCCTCCACTTT
CASSQVIQGNSPLHF
>TRBV19|TRBJ2-2|.|.
TGTGCCACCGAAAGAAGATGGGGCACCGGGGAGCTGTTTTTT
CATERRWGTGELFF
>TRBV28|TRBJ2-1|few|.
TGTGCCAGCGGTGATCCCGGTGAGCAGTTCTTC
CASGDPGEQFF
>TRBV20-1|TRBJ2-7|few|.
TGCAGTGCTAGAGACCGGGACGGTTCCTACGAGCAGTACTTC
CSARDRDGSYEQYF
>TRBV27|TRBJ2-2|few|.
TGTGCCAGCAGTCGGGACTTCCTGAACACCGGGGAGCTGTTTTTT
CASSRDFLNTGELFF
>TRBV7-2|TRBJ2-5|.|.
TGTGCCAGCAGCTCATACGCCCGGCCGCAAGAGACCCAGTACTTC
CASSSYARPQETQYF
>TRBV7-9|TRBJ2-1|.|TRBD2
TGTGCCAGCAGCTTAGTTTGGCGGGAGATTATAAATGAGCAGTTCTTC
CASSLVWREIINEQFF
>TRBV6-5|TRBJ2-7|few|.
TGTGCCAGCAGTTACCAAGCTACGGTCAACGAGCAGTACTTC
CASSYQATVNEQYF
>TRBV20-1|TRBJ2-1|.|.
TGCAGTGCTAGAGATTGGGGAATGCGCGCCCCGGACGTGAATGAGCAGTTCTTC
CSARDWGMRAPDVNEQFF
>TRBV15|TRBJ2-2|many|.
TGTGCCACCAGCGGTTGGGAAAACACCGGGGAGCTGTTTTTT
CATSGWENTGELFF
>TRBV18|TRBJ1-6|.|.
TGTGCCAGCTCACCCCAAGGTCCAGGGGCCGCAAATTCACCCCTCCACTTT
CASSPQGPGAANSPLHF
>TRBV20-1|TRBJ2-7|.|.
TGCAGTGCCCAAAGCGCTAGCTCCTACGAGCAGTACTTC
CSAQSASSYEQYF
>TRBV27|TRBJ2-2|many|TRBD1
TGTGCCAGCAGTTTTCTCCGGACAGGGGACCCCGGGGAGCTGTTTTTT
CASSFLRTGDPGELFF
>TRBV6-2/TRBV6-3|TRBJ2-7|few|TRBD2
TGTGCCAGCGCGTGGAGGGCTAGCGGCTCCTACGAGCAGTACTTC
CASAWRASGSYEQYF
>TRBV3-1|TRBJ2-5|many|TRBD2
TGTGCCAGCAGCCAAGATTCTCCCGGGACTAAAGAGACCCAGTACTTC
CASSQDSPGTKETQYF
>TRBV2|TRBJ2-1|.|.
TGTGCCAGCAGTCAGGGTTTTGATGAGCAGTTCTTC
CASSQGFDEQFF
>TRBV20-1|TRBJ2-3|few|.
TGCAGTGCTACCCGGCCTCCTTACACAGATACGCAGTATTTT
CSATRPPYTDTQYF